This T cell receptor beta chain derives from a study of blood T cells in healthy people across ages. Next came a second PCR, run for about 6 to 12 cycles, which used a sample-barcoded 5' primer along with a J-beta primer mix. TCRdb re-called the 5' RACE reads through MiXCR, storing one row per CDR3 protein. The table shows approximately 810,000 distinct CDR3 sequences, with around 30% occurring only once. There are 12 residues in the CDR3. The sequencing input was blood. This sequence joins TRBV21-1 and TRBJ1-1; TRBD1, the table's D call, was not compared with the DNA. TRBV21-1 is noted as a pseudogene. This TCR was recovered from an elderly woman in good health. CDR3 sequence: CASTDRGAEAFF. In DNA form, the CDR3 reads TGTGCCAGCACTGACAGGGGGGCTGAAGCTTTCTTT.